These 6 T cell receptor beta chains were sequenced from one sample in a study of cytomegalovirus exposure and HLA in healthy donors. The primer mix had 60 Vbeta and 13 Jbeta primers. The repertoire was sequenced with immunoSEQ multiplex PCR; TCRdb's copy has only in-frame clones and lacks some. This table has roughly 190,000 clones, 80% appearing once. Sequencing was performed on PBMCs. The receptors shown here come from a woman aged 40 to 55 in good health and CMV-seronegative.

The chain links TRBV7-9 to TRBJ1-1, with 11 bases aligning to TRBD1. The junction had 3 bases not matched to a gene; V was cut back by 5 bases and J by 1 base. Germline V gives CDR1 SEHNR, CDR2 FQNEAQ (reference sequence). CDR3 length: 15 amino acids. CDR3 protein: CASSRTGGGNTEAFF. As DNA, the CDR3 is TGTGCCAGCAGCCGGACAGGGGGCGGGAACACTGAAGCTTTCTTT.

This rearrangement joins TRBV7-8 to TRBJ1-2; weak D call: TRBD1 (5 bases). Germline assignment: CDR1 SGHVS and CDR2 FQNEAQ. Trimming took off 1 base at V and 14 bases at J, with 20 bases between the two ends. The CDR3 has 14 amino acids. DNA of the CDR3: TGTGCCAGCAGCTTAGAGTTTCGGGAGGCAGGGTGGACCTTC. It translates to CASSLEFREAGWTF.

The chain links TRBV9 to TRBJ2-2, with 9 bases identical to TRBD2. Germline loops: CDR1 SGDLS, CDR2 YYNGEE. The CDR3 sequence is 18 residues long. V gave up 4 bases and J gave up 6 bases; unmatched junction bases: 16. CDR3 amino acids: CASSPISGIAGVAGELFF. DNA of the CDR3: TGTGCCAGCAGCCCCATTTCCGGGATAGCGGGAGTAGCCGGGGAGCTGTTTTTT.

This clone has just one count. V and J are TRBV19 and TRBJ1-6; a weak D match, TRBD1 (5 bases). V gave up 3 bases and J gave up 7 bases, with 7 bases separating them. The CDR3 runs to 13 residues. Per the germline V gene, CDR1 is LNHDA and CDR2 is SQIVND (reference sequence). CDR3 loop: CASSIRVNSPLHF. The CDR3 region has the DNA TGTGCCAGTAGTATCAGGGTGAATTCACCCCTCCACTTT.

V is TRBV19 and J is TRBJ2-2; D possibly corresponds to TRBD1 (6 bases). The CDR3 length is 16 residues. V lost 3 bases and J lost 3, with 14 bases in between. The germline gives CDR1 LNHDA, CDR2 SQIVND (reference sequence). The CDR3 loop reads CASSISRRGYTGELFF. The DNA of the CDR3 is TGTGCCAGTAGTATCTCCCGCAGGGGATACACCGGGGAGCTGTTTTTT. The variable domain in full, with the rest retrieved from reference TRBV19 and TRBJ2-2, is DGGITQSPKYLFRKEGQNVTLSCEQNLNHDAMYWYRQDPGQGLRLIYYSQIVNDFQKGDIAEGYSVSREKKESFPLTVTSAQKNPTAFYLCASSISRRGYTGELFFGEGSRLTVL.

This chain connects TRBV15 to TRBJ1-1; D gene uncertain. From germline, CDR1 is LNHNV and CDR2 YYDKDF (reference sequence). V lost 3 bases and J 0 bases, leaving 8 bases between the germline ends. The length of the CDR3 is 14 residues. CDR3 sequence reads: CATSSEHMNTEAFF. CDR3 DNA: TGTGCCACCAGCAGCGAACATATGAACACTGAAGCTTTCTTT.